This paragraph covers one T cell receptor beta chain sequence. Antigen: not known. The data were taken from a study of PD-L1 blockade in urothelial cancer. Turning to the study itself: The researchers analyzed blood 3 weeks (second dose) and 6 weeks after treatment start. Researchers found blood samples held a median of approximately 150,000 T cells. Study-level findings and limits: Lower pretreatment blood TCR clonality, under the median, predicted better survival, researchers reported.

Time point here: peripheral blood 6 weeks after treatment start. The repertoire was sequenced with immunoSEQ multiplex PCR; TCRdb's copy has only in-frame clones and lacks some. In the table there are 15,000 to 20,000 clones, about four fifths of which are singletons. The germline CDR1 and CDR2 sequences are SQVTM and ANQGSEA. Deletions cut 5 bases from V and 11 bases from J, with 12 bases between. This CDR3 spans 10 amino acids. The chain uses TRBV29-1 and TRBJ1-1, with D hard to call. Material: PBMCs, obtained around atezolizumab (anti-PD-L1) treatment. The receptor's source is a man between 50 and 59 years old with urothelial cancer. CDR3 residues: CSVFSTLAFF. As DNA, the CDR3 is TGCAGCGTTTTCTCTACCCTCGCTTTCTTT.